Listed here are 14 T cell receptor beta chains from one sample, sequenced in a study of CD8+ T cells in alopecia areata. Extraction of RNA preceded its reverse transcription into cDNA, which served as the sequencing template. This table comes from immunoSEQ multiplex PCR, and its TCRdb copy is limited to in-frame clones, with some not included. The sample has 95,000 to 100,000 clones, 60% seen once. Treatment meaning: oral pan-JAK inhibitor, 5-10 mg twice daily. The source material was CD8+ T cells sorted from blood, sampled at approximately week 60, from a patient treated with tofacitinib. These receptors originate from a human donor with alopecia areata.

Written as DNA, the CDR3 is TGCGCCAGCAGCTCGGACTGGAGCTCCTATAATTCACCCCTCCACTTT. Translation gives CASSSDWSSYNSPLHF. V and J are TRBV5-1 and TRBJ1-6; D gene unclear. The CDR3 extends over 16 amino acids. The V and J ends lost 3 bases and 0 bases respectively, with 10 bases between them. Germline assignment: CDR1 SGHRS and CDR2 YFSETQ.

The chain carries TRBV27 and TRBJ2-5; the D call may be TRBD1 or TRBD2 (7 bases each). Looked up from germline, CDR1 is MNHEY and CDR2 is SMNVEV (reference sequence). V was cut by 5 bases and J by 7 bases, with 20 bases left in between. The CDR3 has 15 amino acids. CDR3 nucleotide sequence: TGTGCCAGCAGTCCAGGGGGGGGCATTTTAGCGACCCAGTACTTC. This codes for CASSPGGGILATQYF.

The V call is TRBV27, the J call TRBJ2-7, with a possible D match to TRBD1 (5 bases). Germline assignment: CDR1 MNHEY and CDR2 SMNVEV (reference sequence). Trimming cost V 6 bases and J 5 bases, with 14 bases left between them. The CDR3 has 13 amino acids. CDR3 DNA sequence: TGTGCCAGCAGCCAGACCAGGGTCCACGAGCAGTACTTC. Its protein is CASSQTRVHEQYF.

This clone showed up just a few times. The gene calls are TRBV4-1 and TRBJ2-2; 9 bases line up with TRBD1. V trimming: 4 bases; J trimming: 4 bases; junction bases outside the gene matches: 4. The length of the CDR3 is 15 residues. Germline CDR1 is MGHRA and CDR2 is YSYEKL. The CDR3 coding sequence is TGCGCCAGCAGCCCGGACAGGGGTGGCACCGGGGAGCTGTTTTTT. Its protein product is CASSPDRGGTGELFF.

The chain has TRBV25-1 and TRBJ1-1, with 8 bases that match TRBD1. CDR1 and CDR2 from the germline V gene are MGHDK and SYGVNS. This CDR3 is 13 amino acids long. With 5 bases clipped from V and 5 bases from J, the junction kept 4 bases outside the gene matches. The DNA for the CDR3 is TGTGCCAGCAGTCATCAGGGGGCGACTGAAGCTTTCTTT. Protein product: CASSHQGATEAFF.

The genes are TRBV15 and TRBJ2-1; D gene ambiguous. The CDR3 has 13 residues. V dropped 5 bases and J dropped 5 bases, with 10 bases sitting between them. Germline V lookup: CDR1 LNHNV, CDR2 YYDKDF (reference sequence). CDR3 sequence (DNA): TGTGCCACCAGCGGGCTAGGGAACAATGAGCAGTTCTTC. Translating it yields CATSGLGNNEQFF.

The chain couples TRBV13 to TRBJ1-1, with 7 bases matching TRBD1. The CDR3 contains 14 residues. J lost 1 base, V lost 5 bases, and 4 bases had no gene match. Germline CDR1 PRHDT, CDR2 FYEKMQ (reference sequence). CDR3 region: CASSPRDRNTEAFF. The CDR3 DNA reads TGTGCCAGCAGCCCCCGGGACAGGAACACTGAAGCTTTCTTT.

This clone was detected only a few times. This rearrangement joins TRBV2 to TRBJ2-3; 13 bases line up with TRBD2. Germline trimming cut 1 base from V and 3 bases from J; bases unmatched to any gene: 7. CDR1 is SNHLY and CDR2 is FYNNEI in the germline V gene. This CDR3 region has 18 residues. CDR3 DNA sequence: TGTGCCAGCAGTGAAGGACTAGCGGGGGGCTACCAAACAGATACGCAGTATTTT. Its translation is CASSEGLAGGYQTDTQYF.

This sequence joins TRBV7-9 and TRBJ1-1; 12 bases align to TRBD1. Germline V gene lookup returns CDR1 SEHNR and CDR2 FQNEAQ (reference sequence). The J segment lost 4 bases and the V segment lost 5 bases, leaving 5 bases of the junction unmatched. There are 15 residues in the CDR3. The CDR3 coding sequence is TGTGCCAGCAGCCCCCGGGACAGGGGGCTCACTGAAGCTTTCTTT. Its protein product is CASSPRDRGLTEAFF.

This chain uses TRBV30 with TRBJ2-1; a possible D gene is TRBD2 (6 bases). The ends were cut back, 5 bases at V and 14 bases at J, with 19 bases in the middle. Germline V gene sequence: CDR1 GTSNPN, CDR2 SVGIG (reference sequence). This CDR3 region has 12 residues. In nucleotides, the CDR3 is TGTGCCTGGGGGGAAGCTAGCGTCCCCGAGTTCTTC. Its translation is CAWGEASVPEFF.

This clone was counted a few times. The CDR3 bases are TGTGCCAGCAGTCCGGGACTAGCGGGGTCCTACGAGCAGTACTTC. It specifies CASSPGLAGSYEQYF. The gene calls are TRBV6-5 and TRBJ2-7; 13 nucleotides align to TRBD2. V gave up 5 bases and J gave up 1 base; unmatched junction bases: 2. Germline V CDR1 and CDR2: MNHEY, SVGAGI. CDR3 length equals 15 residues.

This rearrangement joins TRBV25-1 to TRBJ1-5; D is unclear. Germline V lookup: CDR1 MGHDK, CDR2 SYGVNS. Between the trimmed V and J ends, which lost 2 bases and 3 bases, there was a span of 8 bases. The CDR3 consists of 14 residues. The CDR3 spells CASSELQTNQPQHF. The DNA for the CDR3 is TGTGCCAGCAGTGAACTACAGACCAATCAGCCCCAGCATTTT. Filled out from reference TRBV25-1 and TRBJ1-5, the complete variable domain reads EADIYQTPRYLVIGTGKKITLECSQTMGHDKMYWYQQDPGMELHLIHYSYGVNSTEKGDLSSESTVSRIRTEHFPLTLESARPSHTSQYLCASSELQTNQPQHFGDGTRLSIL.

The rearrangement joins TRBV21-1 to TRBJ1-1. TRBV21-1 is flagged as a pseudogene. The CDR3 runs to 14 residues. CDR3 DNA sequence: TGTGCCAGCAGCAAAGGGGGATCCAACACTGAAGCTTTCTTT. This encodes CASSKGGSNTEAFF.

J is TRBJ1-2 and V is TRBV6-6; D might be TRBD1 (5 bases). The germline V gene encodes CDR1 MNHNY and CDR2 SVGAGI (reference sequence). V lost 7 bases and J 5 bases, leaving 23 bases between the germline ends. This CDR3 has 16 amino acids. CDR3 DNA: TGTGCCAGCATTAATTCCCCAACGACGGGGCAGTATGGCTACACCTTC. Translated, it gives CASINSPTTGQYGYTF.